These 29 T cell receptor beta chains were sequenced from one sample in a study of T cells in Graves' hyperthyroidism and ophthalmopathy. TCR beta CDR3 sequences were amplified from RNA transcripts. TCR CDR3 regions were first amplified by RT-PCR with HTBI primers. Using its own MiXCR run on the multiplex PCR reads, TCRdb lists one record per CDR3 protein. The sample has some 250,000 distinct CDR3 sequences; approximately 15% are singletons. The material sequenced was blood. The receptors come from a woman aged 40 to 50 with Graves' hyperthyroidism that later progressed to Graves' ophthalmopathy.

The rearrangement joins TRBV7-9 to TRBJ1-2; D gene uncertain. Germline V gene sequence: CDR1 SEHNR, CDR2 FQNEAQ (reference sequence). This CDR3 is built from 17 residues. Trimming took off 5 bases at V and 6 bases at J, with 25 bases between the two ends. CDR3 nucleotide sequence: TGTGCCAGCAGCCCCGCGGGTTCCCGAGGATTTAGAGATGGCTACACCTTC. Its translation is CASSPAGSRGFRDGYTF.

The table lists this clonotype with many counts. The J gene is TRBJ2-7, the V gene TRBV5-1; D could derive from TRBD1 or TRBD2 (6 bases each). This CDR3 comprises 13 residues. The V gene's germline CDR1 is SGHRS and CDR2 YFSETQ. V lost 1 base and J 5 bases, leaving 10 bases between the germline ends. Here the CDR3 reads CASSLRGDNEQYF. The CDR3 DNA sequence: TGCGCCAGCAGCTTGAGGGGGGACAACGAGCAGTACTTC. Complete variable domain (other parts from reference TRBV5-1 and TRBJ2-7): KAGVTQTPRYLIKTRGQQVTLSCSPISGHRSVSWYQQTPGQGLQFLFEYFSETQRNKGNFPGRFSGRQFSNSRSEMNVSTLELGDSALYLCASSLRGDNEQYFGPGTRLTVT.

This clonotype was counted at least ten times. The CDR3 DNA follows: TGTGCCAGCAACCCCGGCAGTGGCGGGGATCAGCCCCAGCATTTT. Encoded protein: CASNPGSGGDQPQHF. The V call is TRBV6-1, the J call TRBJ1-5; D unresolved. CDR1 and CDR2 (germline): MNHNS, SASEGT. V dropped 7 bases and J dropped 5 bases, with 18 bases sitting between them. CDR3 length: 15 residues.

A remark on this clonotype: This may come from a read error, since a much larger clone is one base off. The chain joins TRBV5-1 to TRBJ2-7; 9 positions match TRBD1. Germline V gene sequence: CDR1 SGHRS, CDR2 YFSETQ. CDR3 length: 15 amino acids. The CDR3 loop reads CASNLDGTGLYEQYF. The CDR3 DNA reads as TGCGCCAGCAACTTGGACGGGACAGGGCTCTACGAGCAGTACTTC.

This clonotype appeared many times. The chain carries TRBV9 and TRBJ2-1; D remains ambiguous. CDR1 is SGDLS and CDR2 is YYNGEE in the germline V gene. CDR3 size: 12 residues. V gave up 0 bases and J gave up 7 bases, with 5 bases separating them. The CDR3 is CASSVGANEQFF. For the CDR3, the DNA is TGTGCCAGCAGCGTAGGGGCAAATGAGCAGTTCTTC.

The V and J genes are TRBV28 and TRBJ2-1; 12 bases agree with TRBD2. The CDR3 has 16 residues. Germline loops: CDR1 MDHEN, CDR2 SYDVKM. V lost 5 bases to trimming and J lost 8 bases; unmatched junction nucleotides: 10. The CDR3 DNA reads TGTGCCAGCAGTACTGGGACTAGCGGGTCCTTCGATGAGCAGTTCTTC. This translates into CASSTGTSGSFDEQFF.

This clonotype was counted ten times or more. The V call is TRBV7-8, the J call TRBJ2-1; D gene uncertain. The CDR3 runs to 13 residues. V was shortened by 2 bases and J by 4 bases, with 6 bases between the two germline ends. Looked up from germline, CDR1 is SGHVS and CDR2 is FQNEAQ. CDR3 sequence: CASSLIGYNEQFF. The CDR3 DNA reads as TGTGCCAGCAGCTTAATCGGATACAATGAGCAGTTCTTC.

This clonotype has only a few counts. The V and J genes are TRBV27 and TRBJ2-5; D remains ambiguous. Germline-derived CDR1 and CDR2 are MNHEY and SMNVEV (reference sequence). Trimming cost V 0 bases and J 4 bases, with 6 bases left between them. The CDR3 length is 13 residues. The CDR3 DNA reads as TGTGCCAGCAGTTTATCGCTCGTAGAGACCCAGTACTTC. This sequence encodes CASSLSLVETQYF.

This clonotype was found many times. The CDR3 DNA sequence: TGTGCCAGCTCACCACGGGGAACCTACGAGCAGTACTTC. It codes for CASSPRGTYEQYF. The chain employs TRBV18 and TRBJ2-7; unclear D gene. The CDR3 covers 13 residues. CDR1 and CDR2 (germline): KGHSH, LQKENI. Trimming pared 1 base from V and 2 bases from J, leaving 6 bases between.

This clonotype has a count of ten or more. The DNA of the CDR3 is TGTGCCAGCAGTTCCCTCCGGGTCTACACCGGGGAGCTGTTTTTT. It yields the protein CASSSLRVYTGELFF. The chain joins TRBV6-1 to TRBJ2-2; no firm D call. The length of the CDR3 is 15 residues. CDR1 is MNHNS, CDR2 SASEGT, per germline. V was shortened by 5 bases and J by 3 bases, with 13 bases between the two germline ends.

This clonotype showed up many times. The CDR3 nucleotides read TGTGCCACCAGCAGAAGTGCAGGGCGAAGTGAAAAACTGTTTTTT. It codes for CATSRSAGRSEKLFF. The chain employs TRBV15 and TRBJ1-4, with D tentatively TRBD1 (5 bases). The CDR3 is 15 amino acids. Germline lookup yields CDR1 LNHNV and CDR2 YYDKDF (reference sequence). V was pared by 2 bases and J by 7 bases, with 14 bases between. The complete variable domain, with remaining parts taken from reference TRBV15 and TRBJ1-4, reads DAMVIQNPRYQVTQFGKPVTLSCSQTLNHNVMYWYQQKSSQAPKLLFHYYDKDFNNEADTPDNFQSRRPNTSFCFLDIRSPGLGDTAMYLCATSRSAGRSEKLFFGSGTQLSVL.

This clonotype was detected a few times. The chain joins TRBV20-1 to TRBJ2-7; 12 nucleotides agree with TRBD2. CDR1 is DFQATT and CDR2 is SNEGSKA in the germline V gene (reference sequence). The length of the CDR3 is 15 residues. Trimming took 2 bases from V and 1 from J; bases not matched to a gene: 3. The CDR3 sequence: CSARTSGGPSYEQYF. CDR3 sequence (DNA): TGCAGTGCTAGAACTAGCGGGGGGCCTTCCTACGAGCAGTACTTC.

This clonotype was detected only a few times. The chain carries TRBV4-1 and TRBJ2-5; 9 bases align to TRBD1. The CDR3 consists of 15 residues. The V gene's germline CDR1 is MGHRA and CDR2 YSYEKL. V was pared by 4 bases and J by 5 bases, with 8 bases of the junction left unmatched. The DNA of the CDR3 is TGCGCCAGCAGCCTAGGACAGGGGAGGTTCGAGACCCAGTACTTC. Encoded protein: CASSLGQGRFETQYF.

This chain connects TRBV18 to TRBJ2-7, with 8 nucleotides matching TRBD2. The CDR3 sequence is 15 residues long. The V gene's germline CDR1 is KGHSH and CDR2 LQKENI. Germline trimming cut 6 bases from V and 9 bases from J; bases unmatched to any gene: 16. This chain's CDR3 is CASSRGLASFDGQYF. The CDR3 bases are TGTGCCAGCTCCCGAGGACTAGCTAGCTTCGACGGGCAGTACTTC.

The V call is TRBV6-5, the J call TRBJ1-5; TRBD1 aligns across 9 bases. CDR3 length equals 15 residues. J gave up 5 bases and V 3 bases, and 5 bases lay outside the gene matches. In germline, CDR1 is MNHEY, CDR2 SVGAGI. In DNA form, the CDR3 reads TGTGCCAGCAGTTATCACAGGGGGCCGGATCAGCCCCAGCATTTT. This encodes CASSYHRGPDQPQHF.

CDR3 sequence: CASSDRQGPRELFF. CDR3 nucleotide sequence: TGCGCCAGCAGTGATCGGCAGGGACCCCGGGAGCTGTTTTTT. The chain uses TRBV10-2 and TRBJ2-2; D possibly matches TRBD1 or TRBD2 (5 bases each). The V end was cut by 3 bases, the J end by 9 bases, with 14 bases between. This CDR3 has 14 amino acids. Germline V gene lookup returns CDR1 WSHSY and CDR2 SAAADI.

At least ten counts were recorded for this clonotype. The gene calls are TRBV20-1 and TRBJ2-1, with D hard to call. The germline V gene has CDR1 DFQATT and CDR2 SNEGSKA (reference sequence). The CDR3 length is 15 residues. Trimming removed 1 base from V and 0 bases from J, with 10 bases in between. The CDR3 region has the DNA TGCAGTGCTAGAGCCTGGGGTAGCTCCTACAATGAGCAGTTCTTC. It specifies CSARAWGSSYNEQFF.

This clonotype occurred a few times. The chain recombines TRBV6-1 with TRBJ2-7; 8 nucleotides agree with TRBD2. Germline V gene data show CDR1 as MNHNS and CDR2 as SASEGT. V trimming: 5 bases; J trimming: 4 bases; junction bases outside the gene matches: 10. CDR3 size: 15 residues. The CDR3 sequence: CASSSQAGAAYEQYF. For the CDR3, the DNA is TGTGCCAGCAGTTCCCAAGCGGGAGCTGCTTACGAGCAGTACTTC.

The chain employs TRBV6-2 or TRBV6-3 and TRBJ2-3; 8 nucleotides agree with TRBD2. V lost 3 bases to trimming and J lost 1 base; unmatched junction nucleotides: 3. The CDR3 loop spans 15 amino acids. Germline CDR1 reads MNHEY; CDR2 reads SVGEGT. The CDR3 DNA follows: TGTGCCAGCAGTTATGCGGGAGGTGGCACAGATACGCAGTATTTT. Its translation is CASSYAGGGTDTQYF.

This clonotype has at least ten counts. V usage is TRBV5-1 and J usage is TRBJ2-1; D uncertain. The CDR3 loop spans 12 amino acids. Trimming removed 4 bases from V and 9 bases from J, with 11 bases in between. From germline, CDR1 is SGHRS and CDR2 YFSETQ. In nucleotides, the CDR3 is TGCGCCAGCAGCGTAGTGGTGAGTGAGCAGTTCTTC. Residues: CASSVVVSEQFF.

Many counts were recorded for this clonotype. This sequence joins TRBV9 and TRBJ1-2; D gene unclear. The CDR3 has 13 amino acids. V lost 0 bases to trimming and J lost 0 bases, with 3 bases between them. Germline CDR1 reads SGDLS; CDR2 reads YYNGEE. This CDR3 reads CASSVDANYGYTF. CDR3 sequence (DNA): TGTGCCAGCAGCGTAGATGCTAACTATGGCTACACCTTC.

In this sample, this clonotype turned up many times. The genes are TRBV12-5 and TRBJ2-3, with D perhaps matching TRBD1 or TRBD2 (5 bases each). This CDR3 spans 15 amino acids. Between the trimmed V and J ends, which lost 5 bases and 0 bases, there was a span of 12 bases. Germline V lookup: CDR1 LGHNT, CDR2 FRNRAP. This chain's CDR3 is CASGMGEFSTDTQYF. The CDR3 region has the DNA TGTGCTAGTGGTATGGGGGAGTTCAGCACAGATACGCAGTATTTT.

This clonotype was seen a handful of times. The DNA of the CDR3 is TGTGCCAGCAGGGCTACCGGGGACTTCAGAGGTGGGTCCTACAATGAGCAGTTCTTC. It is translated as CASRATGDFRGGSYNEQFF. The rearrangement uses TRBV13 and TRBJ2-1; a weak D match, TRBD2 (6 bases). Germline V gene sequence: CDR1 PRHDT, CDR2 FYEKMQ (reference sequence). The V and J ends lost 6 bases and 1 base respectively, with 25 bases between them. The CDR3 consists of 19 residues.

The chain combines TRBV5-1 with TRBJ2-3; TRBD2 agrees at 8 bases. CDR1 SGHRS and CDR2 YFSETQ come from the germline V gene. V dropped 5 bases and J dropped 2; count of bases not matched to a gene: 7. This CDR3 is 15 amino acids long. DNA for the CDR3: TGCGCCAGCAGGATCGCGGGAGGAATCACAGATACGCAGTATTTT. It codes for CASRIAGGITDTQYF.

This clonotype occurred many times. This chain joins TRBV7-9 and TRBJ2-7; 7 bases align to TRBD1. V was pared by 5 bases and J by 0 bases, with 13 bases of the junction left unmatched. CDR1 is SEHNR, CDR2 FQNEAQ, per germline (reference sequence). This CDR3 region has 17 residues. Here the CDR3 DNA reads TGTGCCAGCAGCGAACTCCTTGGACAGGTTATCTCCTACGAGCAGTACTTC. It codes for CASSELLGQVISYEQYF.

For this clonotype: A read error is possible here, since a much larger clone lies one base away. V is TRBV18 and J is TRBJ2-5, with no clear D. V lost 5 bases and J lost 5, with 12 bases in between. The CDR3 has 13 amino acids. The germline gives CDR1 KGHSH, CDR2 LQKENI. CDR3 residues: CASSTLDTETQYF. The CDR3, as DNA: TGTGCCAGCTCAACTCTAGACACGGAGACCCAGTACTTC.

The chain combines TRBV10-2 with TRBJ1-2, with 7 bases identical to TRBD1. The V segment lost 10 bases and the J segment 6 bases; nucleotides outside the gene matches: 8. The germline V gene has CDR1 WSHSY and CDR2 SAAADI. This CDR3 has 12 residues. CDR3 nucleotide sequence: TGCGCCACTGGCAGGGGGTTTGATGGCTACACCTTC. Translating gives CATGRGFDGYTF.

This clonotype was detected many times. This chain connects TRBV11-2 to TRBJ2-2; unclear D gene. The CDR3 has 16 amino acids. V was shortened by 2 bases and J by 3 bases, with 13 bases between the two germline ends. CDR1 is SGHAT, CDR2 FQNNGV, per germline. CDR3 bases: TGTGCCAGCAGCTTAATGGTTGGAAGGGACACCGGGGAGCTGTTTTTT. Translating it yields CASSLMVGRDTGELFF.

Only a few counts were recorded for this clonotype. The chain employs TRBV5-6 and TRBJ2-7; unclear D gene. Trimming cost V 2 bases and J 2 bases, with 8 bases left between them. The length of the CDR3 is 13 residues. Germline lookup yields CDR1 SGHDT and CDR2 YYEEEE. The CDR3 loop reads CASSFGFTYEQYF. The CDR3 DNA reads TGTGCCAGCAGCTTTGGCTTTACCTACGAGCAGTACTTC. Together with reference TRBV5-6 and TRBJ2-7, the CDR3 gives the full variable domain: DAGVTQSPTHLIKTRGQQVTLRCSPKSGHDTVSWYQQALGQGPQFIFQYYEEEERQRGNFPDRFSGHQFPNYSSELNVNALLLGDSALYLCASSFGFTYEQYFGPGTRLTVT.